This T cell receptor beta chain was found in a study of T-cell reconstitution after alpha-beta-depleted transplantation in children (dated by TCRdb to the mid-2010s). A note on the overall study: The study quantitatively tracked T-cell immune reconstitution after TCRalphabeta/CD19-depleted allogeneic hematopoietic cell transplantation in children using TCR repertoire profiling.

In the paper's terms, the time point label means: day 60 (about 2 months) after transplantation. This sample's treatment or condition label indicates: allogeneic hematopoietic cell transplantation with graft depleted of TCRalphabeta T cells and CD19 B cells. The children who served as transplant recipients had been given grafts of TCRalphabeta/CD19-depleted allogeneic hematopoietic cells. Including cysteine and phenylalanine, the CDR3 has 15 amino acids. Kept here is only the CDR3 DNA, which spans 45 bases and is read in frame from base 1. CDR1 and CDR2, looked up from the germline V gene, are MDHEN and SYDVKM. The V end loses 2 bases and the J end loses 0 bases, and a stretch of 8 bases separates them. About this clonotype itself: Which antigen it targets is not known. No much larger clonotype is one base removed from it; base qualities were not supplied.

Libraries came from PCR. The sequencing machine was an Illumina HiSeq 2500. To normalize quantification of the TCRbeta repertoire, the TCR libraries were built with molecular barcoding that relied on unique molecular identifiers. In TCRdb, the public reads were trimmed at Q25 with fastp and aligned with MiXCR, with productive beta chains retained. When rows share a CDR3 protein, they turn into one entry using the most common DNA and genes. The sample table records roughly 49,000 distinct CDR3 sequences; around 9.2% of these occur just once. The ten largest clones take up 25% to 30% of the sample. Findings and caveats that apply to the study as a whole: Over the following months the frequencies of hyperexpanded clones went down, and after one year T-cell counts and TCRbeta diversity were mostly credited to newly produced T cells. About two months after transplant, the apparently early recovery of alphabetaT-cell counts reportedly depended on just several hundred clones that had expanded rapidly and came from non-depleted graft cells. In some patients, the high TCRbeta diversity seen at day 60 was put down to recipient T cells and intrathymic progenitors that had survived conditioning.

The chain couples TRBV28 to TRBJ1-3; the D gene lacks a confident call. The receptor's source is a male patient aged 2-15 years who had a stem cell transplant for chronic granulomatous disease, so the T cells may come from the graft donor. The material was PBMCs, mostly from graft donor cells, obtained 60 days after TCRalphabeta/CD19-depleted stem cell transplant. The nucleotides are TGTGCCAGCAGTTTAGGCCGCAGCTCTGGAAACACCATATATTTT. Its amino acids are CASSLGRSSGNTIYF. With all but the CDR3 taken from the reference TRBV28 and TRBJ1-3 genes, the full variable domain is: DVKVTQSSRYLVKRTGEKVFLECVQDMDHENMFWYRQDPGLGLRLIYFSYDVKMKEKGDIPEGYSVSREKKERFSLILESASTNQTSMYLCASSLGRSSGNTIYFGEGSWLTVV.